What follows are 10 T cell receptor beta chains derived from one specimen sequenced in a study of shared clonotypes between healthy human individuals. Repertoires were generated with immunoSEQ multiplex PCR, while TCRdb's copy carries only in-frame clones and drops some. The data hold 2 million to 2.5 million clones, with 93% observed a single time. Sequenced: naive CD4+ T cells from PBMCs. Subset: CD45RA+ positively selected. The receptors originated from a man aged 18-30 years in good health. Some clones in this sample may be carry-over from other donors' samples.

CDR3 nucleotides: TGTGCCAGCAGCTTAGCGGGTCTGCAAGAGACCCAGTACTTC. Its protein is CASSLAGLQETQYF. V usage is TRBV7-8 and J usage is TRBJ2-5, with D unclear. This CDR3 comprises 14 residues. The germline CDR1 and CDR2 sequences are SGHVS and FQNEAQ. Trimming stripped 0 bases from V and 2 bases from J, with 7 bases between.

The chain has TRBV28 and TRBJ1-5, with TRBD1 matching over 8 bases. The CDR3 is made up of 15 amino acids. Germline assignment: CDR1 MDHEN and CDR2 SYDVKM. The trim removed 6 bases at V and 4 bases at J, leaving 8 bases unmatched. In DNA form, the CDR3 reads TGTGCCAGCAGATCTGCCGGACAGGGAAATCAGCCCCAGCATTTT. It codes for CASRSAGQGNQPQHF.

The CDR3 nucleotides read TGTGCCAGCAGTCCAGGGGACACTAGCGGGAGTTCCGGGGAGCTGTTTTTT. Its translation is CASSPGDTSGSSGELFF. The chain is built from TRBV28 and TRBJ2-2; TRBD2 matches at 11 bases. Germline CDR1 MDHEN, CDR2 SYDVKM. CDR3 size: 17 residues. The V gene end was trimmed by 5 bases and the J gene end by 6 bases; junction bases not matched to a gene: 11.

Note on this clone: The sample carries other DNA sequences with the same CDR3. The chain has TRBV2 and TRBJ1-2; a possible D gene is TRBD1 (6 bases). Trimming pared 7 bases from V and 2 bases from J, leaving 11 bases between. Germline V gene sequence: CDR1 SNHLY, CDR2 FYNNEI. The CDR3 loop spans 13 amino acids. CDR3 DNA: TGTGCCAGCAAGGGGGGCGCGAACTATGGCTACACCTTC. Translated: CASKGGANYGYTF.

This rearrangement joins TRBV28 to TRBJ1-5; no definite D call. Germline V gene data show CDR1 as MDHEN and CDR2 as SYDVKM. V was trimmed by 5 bases and J by 0 bases, leaving 20 bases between them. The CDR3 is made up of 18 amino acids. The CDR3 DNA is TGTGCCAGCAGTAGTTACAAAGCTAACCCACATAGCAATCAGCCCCAGCATTTT. Translated, it gives CASSSYKANPHSNQPQHF.

The chain uses TRBV27 and TRBJ2-2, with no clear D. Trimming stripped 6 bases from V and 1 base from J, with 9 bases between. CDR1 and CDR2 from the germline V gene are MNHEY and SMNVEV (reference sequence). This CDR3 region has 14 residues. CDR3 protein: CASRGDWNTGELFF. The DNA for the CDR3 is TGTGCCAGCAGAGGCGACTGGAACACCGGGGAGCTGTTTTTT.

V gene TRBV2 combines with J gene TRBJ2-1; D is ambiguous. The germline V and J ends were trimmed by 5 bases and 11 bases, with 7 bases remaining between them. The CDR3 has 10 residues. Germline assignment: CDR1 SNHLY and CDR2 FYNNEI. The CDR3 DNA follows: TGTGCCAGCAGTCAGGACCAGCAGTTCTTC. Translating it yields CASSQDQQFF. Full variable domain (outside the CDR3, taken from reference TRBV2 and TRBJ2-1): EPEVTQTPSHQVTQMGQEVILRCVPISNHLYFYWYRQILGQKVEFLVSFYNNEISEKSEIFDDQFSVERPDGSNFTLKIRSTKLEDSAMYFCASSQDQQFFGPGTRLTVL.

This rearrangement joins TRBV5-1 to TRBJ1-3, with D hard to call. The CDR3 runs 17 residues. CDR1 is SGHRS and CDR2 is YFSETQ in the germline V gene. Deletions cut 3 bases from V and 0 bases from J, with 16 bases between. CDR3 protein: CASSSTRGGSSGNTIYF. The CDR3 DNA sequence: TGCGCCAGCAGCTCCACTCGGGGTGGAAGCTCTGGAAACACCATATATTTT. Looking up the rest from reference TRBV5-1 and TRBJ1-3 gives the full variable domain: KAGVTQTPRYLIKTRGQQVTLSCSPISGHRSVSWYQQTPGQGLQFLFEYFSETQRNKGNFPGRFSGRQFSNSRSEMNVSTLELGDSALYLCASSSTRGGSSGNTIYFGEGSWLTVV.

The chain has TRBV18 and TRBJ2-7; D remains ambiguous. Trimming took 0 bases from V and 4 from J, leaving 7 bases between them. CDR1 and CDR2 (germline): KGHSH, LQKENI. CDR3 length: 13 amino acids. This CDR3 is CASSPPRGYEQYF. DNA for the CDR3: TGTGCCAGCTCACCACCCCGCGGATACGAGCAGTACTTC.

The chain employs TRBV18 and TRBJ2-1, with 12 bases that match TRBD2. Per the germline V gene, CDR1 is KGHSH and CDR2 is LQKENI. The ends lost 3 bases at V and 7 bases at J; junction bases unmatched: 7. The CDR3 is 16 amino acids. The CDR3 DNA reads as TGTGCCAGCTCACCCGGACTAGCGGGATGGGGGAATGAGCAGTTCTTC. Its translation is CASSPGLAGWGNEQFF. Supplemented by reference TRBV18 and TRBJ2-1, the full variable domain reads NAGVMQNPRHLVRRRGQEARLRCSPMKGHSHVYWYRQLPEEGLKFMVYLQKENIIDESGMPKERFSAEFPKEGPSILRIQQVVRGDSAAYFCASSPGLAGWGNEQFFGPGTRLTVL.